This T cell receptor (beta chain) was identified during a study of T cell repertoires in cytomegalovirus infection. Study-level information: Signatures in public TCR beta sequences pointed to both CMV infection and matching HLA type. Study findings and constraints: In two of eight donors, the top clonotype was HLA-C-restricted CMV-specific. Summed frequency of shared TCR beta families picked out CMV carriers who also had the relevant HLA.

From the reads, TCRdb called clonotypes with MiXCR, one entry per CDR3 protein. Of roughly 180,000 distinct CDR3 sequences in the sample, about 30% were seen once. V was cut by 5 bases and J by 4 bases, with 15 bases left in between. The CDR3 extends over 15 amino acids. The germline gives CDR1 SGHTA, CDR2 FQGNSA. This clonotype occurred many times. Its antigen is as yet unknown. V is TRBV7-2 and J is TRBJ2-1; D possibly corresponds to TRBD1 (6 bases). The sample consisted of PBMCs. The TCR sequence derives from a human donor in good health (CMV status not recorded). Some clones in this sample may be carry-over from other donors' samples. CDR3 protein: CASSRSWTEYNEQFF. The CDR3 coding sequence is TGTGCCAGCAGCCGGTCGTGGACAGAATACAATGAGCAGTTCTTC.